This TCR beta chain is drawn from a study of cytomegalovirus exposure and HLA in healthy donors. The CDR3 contains 17 residues. Germline V gene data show CDR1 as MDHEN and CDR2 as SYDVKM. Germline trimming cut 4 bases from V and 3 bases from J; bases unmatched to any gene: 11. Vbeta (60) and Jbeta (13) primers were used in the PCR. Some clones are missing from TCRdb's copy, which holds only in-frame ones; the method was immunoSEQ multiplex PCR. The sample yields under 85,000 clones, roughly four fifths seen once. The J gene is TRBJ2-3, the V gene TRBV28; 9 nucleotides match TRBD2. This clonotype was obtained from a woman aged 25 to 45 in good health and CMV-seropositive. Material for sequencing was PBMCs. The CDR3 reads CASSSLAGRSGTDTQYF. CDR3 DNA sequence: TGTGCCAGCAGTTCGCTAGCGGGGCGTTCAGGAACAGATACGCAGTATTTT.